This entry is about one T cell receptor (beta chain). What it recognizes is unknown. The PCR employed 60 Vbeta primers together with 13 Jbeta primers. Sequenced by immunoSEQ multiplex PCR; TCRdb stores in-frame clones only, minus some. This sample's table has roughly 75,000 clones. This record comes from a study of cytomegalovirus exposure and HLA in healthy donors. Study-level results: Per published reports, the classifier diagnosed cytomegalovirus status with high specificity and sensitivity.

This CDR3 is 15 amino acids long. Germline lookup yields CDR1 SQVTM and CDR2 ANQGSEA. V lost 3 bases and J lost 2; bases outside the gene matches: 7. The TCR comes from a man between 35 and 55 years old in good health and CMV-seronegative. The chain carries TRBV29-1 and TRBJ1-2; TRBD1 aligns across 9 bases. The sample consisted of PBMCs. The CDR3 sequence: CSVEGGDRENYGYTF. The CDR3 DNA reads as TGCAGCGTTGAGGGAGGGGACAGGGAAAACTATGGCTACACCTTC.